This T cell receptor beta chain was captured by sequencing in a study of blood T cell repertoires in COVID-19. As for the study in general: From T cells, B-cell-depleted T cells, or PBMCs came the material, which was cDNA or gDNA.

Produced via immunoSEQ multiplex PCR; TCRdb's table is partial and in-frame only. Of some 230,000 clones listed, more than 75% were seen once; the top ten hold roughly 8%. This clone was counted a single time. Trimming pared 6 bases from V and 5 bases from J, leaving 17 bases between. CDR1 and CDR2 from the germline V gene are SNHLY and FYNNEI. The length of the CDR3 is 15 residues. V is TRBV2 and J is TRBJ1-5, with a tentative D call TRBD1 (6 bases). The source material was peripheral blood. The source is a woman aged 80 or over with COVID-19, enrolled during active disease. The CDR3 region is CASRERGGAHQPQHF. The CDR3 region has the DNA TGTGCCAGCAGGGAGAGGGGGGGGGCTCATCAGCCCCAGCATTTT.